This TCR beta chain was retrieved from a study of OX40 agonist ivuxolimab in advanced cancers. The wider study: Dose-escalation patients suffered from hepatocellular carcinoma, melanoma, renal cell or head and neck cancer. Whole-study results and caveats: Nonresponders included some who also had low normalized T-cell clonal expansion. Within 6 weeks, CD4+ and CD8+ blood T cells expanded clonally at 0.1 to 3.0 mg/kg.

Looked up from germline, CDR1 is MRHNA and CDR2 is SNTAGT. CDR3 length: 14 residues. The V gene end was trimmed by 6 bases and the J gene end by 2 bases; junction bases not matched to a gene: 7. Researchers took blood at baseline, on cycle 4 day 1, and on cycle 7 day 1. Generated by immunoSEQ multiplex PCR, the TCRdb table keeps only in-frame clones and is missing some. The data contain 55,000 to 65,000 clones, 85% of them singletons. About this clone: As yet, its antigen is unknown.

The clonotype originates from an adult with an advanced solid tumor such as melanoma, head and neck, liver or kidney cancer. The rearrangement uses TRBV6-4 and TRBJ2-7; 7 bases are a match to TRBD2. Sequenced here: CD4+ or CD8+ T cells sorted from blood, sampled in a trial of the OX40 agonist ivuxolimab. The CDR3 bases are TGTGCCAGCAGGCCGGGACTACTAACCTACGAGCAGTACTTC. Translation: CASRPGLLTYEQYF.